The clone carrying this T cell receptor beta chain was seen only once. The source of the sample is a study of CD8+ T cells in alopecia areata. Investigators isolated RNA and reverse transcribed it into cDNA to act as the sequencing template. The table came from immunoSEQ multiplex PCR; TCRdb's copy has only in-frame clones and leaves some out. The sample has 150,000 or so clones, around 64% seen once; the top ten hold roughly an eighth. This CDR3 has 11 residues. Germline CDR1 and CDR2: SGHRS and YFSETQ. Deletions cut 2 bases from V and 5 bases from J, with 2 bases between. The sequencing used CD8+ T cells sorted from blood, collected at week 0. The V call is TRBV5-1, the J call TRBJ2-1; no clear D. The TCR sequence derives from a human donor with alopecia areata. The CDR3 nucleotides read TGCGCCAGCAGCTTAAACAATGAGCAGTTCTTC. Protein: CASSLNNEQFF. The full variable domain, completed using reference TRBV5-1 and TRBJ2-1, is KAGVTQTPRYLIKTRGQQVTLSCSPISGHRSVSWYQQTPGQGLQFLFEYFSETQRNKGNFPGRFSGRQFSNSRSEMNVSTLELGDSALYLCASSLNNEQFFGPGTRLTVL.